This T cell receptor beta chain came from a study of cytomegalovirus exposure and HLA in healthy donors. The study, taken as a whole, reports: The study carried out a later analysis of TCR beta sequences. It associated some 18,000 of them with specific HLA alleles at a false discovery rate of 0.05.

The PCR was carried out with 60 Vbeta primers and 13 Jbeta primers. Assay used: immunoSEQ multiplex PCR; TCRdb lists only in-frame clones, some missing. The sample comprises under 200,000 clones, around 68% of which are singletons, and 1.4% to 1.5% rests with the top ten. CDR3 length equals 15 residues. Germline V CDR1 and CDR2: ENHRY, SYGVKD. A note on this clone: Antigen specificity is unknown. The junction and the germline gene differ at one end; a read error may be behind it. Other DNA sequences in the sample encode the same CDR3.

This receptor was taken from a middle-aged man in good health and CMV-seronegative. The specimen was PBMCs. The chain combines TRBV10-3 with TRBJ2-2, with D possibly being TRBD2 (5 bases). The CDR3, as DNA: TGTGCCATCAGTGAAGCGGCGGTGAACACTGGGGAGCTGTTTTTT. Its translation: CAISEAAVNTGELFF.